What follows describes a single T cell receptor (beta chain). What it recognizes is unknown. The data belong to a study of T cell responses to AZD1222 COVID-19 vaccine. CDR1 LGHNT and CDR2 FRNRAP come from the germline V gene. This CDR3 region has 16 residues. Trimming left V 0 bases short and J 6 bases short, with 15 bases between. Study-wide findings and caveats: Nearly half of unique spike-specific TCRs reportedly avoided B.1.351 and B.1.1.7 mutated regions. The donor group comprised mostly white British people and more females; the analysis possibly underestimated clonal diversity. Baseline seropositivity characterized only a handful of AZD1222 recipients.

Generated by immunoSEQ multiplex PCR, the TCRdb table keeps only in-frame clones and is missing some. The top ten clones hold about 3% of a sample with some 150,000 clones, roughly 88% of them seen once. The receptor's source is an adult in good health. The rearrangement links TRBV12-5 to TRBJ2-1; D not resolved. The sequenced sample was peripheral blood, obtained on day 0 of AZD1222 vaccination. The CDR3, as DNA: TGTGCTAGTGGTTTGGTAATGAGCCCTGGCTCCAATGAGCAGTTCTTC. This encodes CASGLVMSPGSNEQFF.